This TCR beta chain was profiled in a study of naive and memory T cell subsets. An equimolar mix of two oligonucleotides served as the beta constant-region primer for TRBC1 and TRBC2. Four rounds of PCR amplified the ligated cDNA using nested alpha and beta constant-region primers plus SP2. TCRdb fed the UMI-ligation and nested PCR reads into MiXCR, producing one record per CDR3 protein. This table has tens of thousands of distinct CDR3 sequences, roughly 10% appearing once. The CDR3 runs 13 residues. V was shortened by 1 base and J by 15 bases, with 16 bases between the two germline ends. Per the germline V gene, CDR1 is SGHTA and CDR2 is FQGNSA. A word on this clonotype: The antigen remains undetermined.

Study results and caveats: Between naive and memory subsets, TCR abundance power law exponents differed. Especially in CD8 cells, naive repertoires contained a few larger clonotypes, possibly CD45RA-re-expressing memory cells.

The receptor was isolated from a human donor in good health. The material sequenced was naive CD4+ T cells from blood. The V and J genes are TRBV7-2 and TRBJ2-1, with D perhaps matching TRBD2 (6 bases). The CDR3 nucleotides read TGTGCCAGCAGCTTAGGCGTGGGGGGAGAGGGGTTCTTC. It encodes CASSLGVGGEGFF.